This T cell receptor (beta chain) was documented in a study of T cell responses to AZD1222 COVID-19 vaccine. General study results and limits: Only 5 or 6 AZD1222 recipients were seropositive at baseline.

Germline-derived CDR1 and CDR2 are SGHRS and YFSETQ. The CDR3 is 17 amino acids. The V gene end was trimmed by 4 bases and the J gene end by 0 bases; junction bases not matched to a gene: 5. Generated by immunoSEQ multiplex PCR, the TCRdb table keeps only in-frame clones and is missing some. The table records about 160,000 clones, 90% to 95% of them present only once. A note on this clone: Its cognate antigen is unknown.

The source is an adult who received the AZD1222 COVID-19 vaccine. The material was peripheral blood, obtained 28 days after the second AZD1222 dose. The chain couples TRBV5-1 to TRBJ2-1; 12 nucleotides line up with TRBD2. The CDR3 DNA reads as TGCGCCAGCAGCGCGTTGACTAGCGGGGGCTCCTACAATGAGCAGTTCTTC. Translated, it gives CASSALTSGGSYNEQFF.